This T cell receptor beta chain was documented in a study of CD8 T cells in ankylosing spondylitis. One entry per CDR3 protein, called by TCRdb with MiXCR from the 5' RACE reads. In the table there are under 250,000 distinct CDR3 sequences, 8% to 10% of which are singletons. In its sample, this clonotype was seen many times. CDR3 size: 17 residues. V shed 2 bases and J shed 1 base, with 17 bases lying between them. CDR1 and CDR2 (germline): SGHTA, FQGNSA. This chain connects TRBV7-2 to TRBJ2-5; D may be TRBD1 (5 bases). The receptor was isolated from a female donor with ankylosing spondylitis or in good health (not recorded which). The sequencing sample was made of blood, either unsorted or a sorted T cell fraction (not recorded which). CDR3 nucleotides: TGTGCCAGCAGCTTAAAAGTAGACAGTCAACTCCAAGAGACCCAGTACTTC. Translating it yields CASSLKVDSQLQETQYF.